The text below deals with one T cell receptor beta chain. The antigen this receptor binds is unknown. No much larger clone is present one base from it, and per-base qualities are unavailable. The CDR3 starts with the cysteine, ends with the phenylalanine, and has 16 residues. Here the CDR3 DNA is all that survives: 48 bases in frame from base 1. The germline V gene (reference sequence) sets CDR1 to DFQATT and CDR2 to SNEGSKA. The V end loses 0 bases and the J end loses 5 bases, and a stretch of 16 bases separates them. The TCR beta CDR3 regions were amplified from RNA transcripts. The first round of RT-PCR for the TCR CDR3 was performed with the HTBI primer set and the Qiagen OneStep RT-PCR kit. The libraries were constructed in a second round of multiplex PCR and then size-selected and purified. The libraries were sequenced on an Illumina HiSeq2000 using paired-end 100 bp reads. Concerning the study's data processing: SOAPnuke was used to process the raw data, throwing out any read that contained adapters or uncalled bases, had a mean Phred below 15, or lacked an exact constant-primer or identifier match. High-quality paired reads were merged using COPE v1.2.5, and each unique nucleotide sequence was defined as a clonotype. Clonotypes were aligned to IMGT TRBV, TRBD and TRBJ reference segments using MiTCR v1.1. Only V-J combinations with frequency above 0.0001, covering about 99% of repertoires, were analysed. A TCS score was defined as the ratio between F50 (clonal expansion) and ExV (chaos), using BLOSUM62-based TCRdist between CDR3 peptides within each V-J. Welch's t-statistics and random forest reduced 450 to 600 V-J features to 13, which were used in a naive Bayes classifier (R e1071). The public reads were reprocessed in TCRdb via fastp at Q25 and MiXCR, keeping in-frame beta chains. Rows are combined by CDR3 protein, so each entry shows the most common genes and DNA. The V and J calls here are based on TCRdb, not the publication. In all, the sample holds around 690,000 distinct CDR3 sequences, and 17% of those were seen once. About 14% of the sample comes from the top ten.

These data belong to a study of T cells in Graves' hyperthyroidism and ophthalmopathy (dated by TCRdb to between 2017 and 2020). For the study in its entirety: Peripheral blood samples were taken at initial diagnosis, before any treatment was given. In about 6 Graves' hyperthyroidism patients, the study also compared T-cell repertoires from thyroid tissue with T-cell repertoires from blood. To identify distinguishing TCR V-J signatures, a discovery cohort of about a hundred patients was used, comprising 40 to 45 with Graves' ophthalmopathy and some 57 with stable Graves' hyperthyroidism. TCR Vbeta CDR3 sequencing of approximately 140 peripheral blood samples (roughly 41 ophthalmopathy, 75 or so hyperthyroidism and approximately 17 progressor patients) is reported in the paper. The approximately 97 discovery patients were randomly divided into training and test sets at a 7:3 ratio. Whether ophthalmopathy could be predicted prospectively was tested in an independent validation cohort made up of approximately 19 hyperthyroidism patients plus 17 patients who later progressed to ophthalmopathy. After sampling, hyperthyroidism patients received methimazole starting at 30 mg daily, and ophthalmopathy patients received high-dose intravenous methylprednisolone.

Stable Graves' hyperthyroidism was defined as the absence of progression to ophthalmopathy over 18 months of follow-up. Hyperthyroidism patients were newly diagnosed, with disease duration under 2 months, and aged 18 to 65 years. Exclusion was applied to patients with uncontrolled infections, other autoimmune diseases, pregnancy or lactation. Diagnoses were based on clinical symptoms, serum thyroxine and TRAb, thyroid ultrasound and orbital computed tomography. Ficoll-Paque density gradient centrifugation was used to isolate PBMCs from approximately 11 ml of fresh peripheral blood. Total RNA was extracted with Trizol reagent, and quality was checked on an Agilent 2100 Bioanalyzer. The research as a whole found: Sample size was not statistically predetermined, and blinding of investigators to group allocation was not performed. Ophthalmopathy was separated from stable hyperthyroidism by a 13 V-J signature model, with approximately 89% sensitivity and approximately 81% specificity obtained in cross-validation and 80%/75% obtained in testing. In validation, the model predicted progression to ophthalmopathy a median of roughly 6.1 months before onset, with 70% to 71% sensitivity and 72.22% specificity. Most expanded thyroid clonotypes (frequency above 0.001) were also detected in blood, suggesting blood repertoires may reflect thyroid immune responses.

The sample comprised blood. Recombination connected TRBV20-1 to TRBJ2-2; no D gene call is confident. The TCR originated in a man in his fifties with Graves' hyperthyroidism. The encoded CDR3 is CSARDFGSRTTGELFF. The bases are TGCAGTGCTAGAGATTTTGGGTCTCGAACGACCGGGGAGCTGTTTTTT.